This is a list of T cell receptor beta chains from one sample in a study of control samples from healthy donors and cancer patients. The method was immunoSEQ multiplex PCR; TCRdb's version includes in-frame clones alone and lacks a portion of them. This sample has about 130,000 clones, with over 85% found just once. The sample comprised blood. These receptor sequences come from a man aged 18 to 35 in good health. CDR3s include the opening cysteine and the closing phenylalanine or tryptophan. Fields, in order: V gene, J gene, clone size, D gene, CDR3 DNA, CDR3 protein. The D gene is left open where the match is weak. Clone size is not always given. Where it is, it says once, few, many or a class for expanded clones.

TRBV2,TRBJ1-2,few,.,TGTGCCACGACAGGTGAATTGGGCTATGGCTACACCTTC,CATTGELGYGYTF
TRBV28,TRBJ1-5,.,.,TGTGCCAGCAGTAACAGGTTAAATCAGCCCCAGCATTTT,CASSNRLNQPQHF
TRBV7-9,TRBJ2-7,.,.,TGTGCCAGCAGCCCCCAGGGTGGTGTGTTCGAGCAGTACTTC,CASSPQGGVFEQYF
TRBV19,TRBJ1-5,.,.,TGTGCCAGTAGTCGCCGTGGGGAAGGACGGGCTCAGCCCCAGCATTTT,CASSRRGEGRAQPQHF
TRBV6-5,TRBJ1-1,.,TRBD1,TGTGCCAGCAGCCGAGGGACGACAGGGCGCATTGAAGCTTTCTTT,CASSRGTTGRIEAFF
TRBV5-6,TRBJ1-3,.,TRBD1,TGTGCCAGCAGCTTGACAGGGGCCCCTGGAAACACCATATATTTT,CASSLTGAPGNTIYF
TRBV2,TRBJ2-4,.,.,TGTGCCAGCCACGGAGACGGAAAAAACATTCAGTACTTC,CASHGDGKNIQYF
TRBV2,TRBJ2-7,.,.,TGTGCCAGCAGTGAAGAGAGGGACGAGCAGTACTTC,CASSEERDEQYF
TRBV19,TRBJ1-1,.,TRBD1,TGTGCCAGTAGTTTTAGGGCAGGGGGGGGTACTGAAGCTTTCTTT,CASSFRAGGGTEAFF
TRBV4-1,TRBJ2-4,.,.,TGCGCCAGCAGCCAAGATCCCCGTTCCCTTAGAAACATTCAGTACTTC,CASSQDPRSLRNIQYF
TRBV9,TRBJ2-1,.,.,TGTGCCAGCAGCAAAGGTGGGGGGTCCTACAATGAGCAGTTCTTC,CASSKGGGSYNEQFF
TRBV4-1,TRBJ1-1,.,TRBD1,TGCGCCAGCGCAGAGGGGGCGGGTGAAGCTTTCTTT,CASAEGAGEAFF
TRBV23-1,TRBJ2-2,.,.,TGCGCCAGACTAAGCGATCCACTTCGAACACCGGGGTCCACCGGGGAGCTGTTTTTT,CARLSDPLRTPGSTGELFF
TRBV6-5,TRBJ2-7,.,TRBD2,TGTGCCAGCAGTTGGACTAGCGGTTCCTACGAGCAGTACTTC,CASSWTSGSYEQYF
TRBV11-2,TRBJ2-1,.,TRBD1,TGTGCCAGCAGCTTAGCAACCATTGGGACAGGGGCCTACAATGAGCAGTTCTTC,CASSLATIGTGAYNEQFF
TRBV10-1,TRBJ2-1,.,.,TGCGCCAGCAGTGGCACCAACAATGAGCAGTTCTTC,CASSGTNNEQFF
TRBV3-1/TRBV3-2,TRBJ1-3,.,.,TGTGCCAGCAGCCATCTACGTACGGGGGGCGCATCTGGAAACACCATATATTTT,CASSHLRTGGASGNTIYF
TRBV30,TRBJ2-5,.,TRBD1,TGTGCCTGGAGCCAGGGACAGGGGACGACGACCCAGTACTTC,CAWSQGQGTTTQYF
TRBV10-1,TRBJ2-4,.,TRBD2,TGCGCCAGCAGTGGGGGAGGGGTCGGGAGTATTCAGTACTTC,CASSGGGVGSIQYF
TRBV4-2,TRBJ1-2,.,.,TGTGCCAGCAGCCAAGCCCCCGGGACTACCTATGGCTACACCTTC,CASSQAPGTTYGYTF
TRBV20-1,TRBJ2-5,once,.,TGCAGTGCTAGTTTGGGGGGGGCTTGGGAGACCCAGTACTTC,CSASLGGAWETQYF
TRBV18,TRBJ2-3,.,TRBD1,TGTGCCAGCTCACCATTGGACAGGTCCACAGATACGCAGTATTTT,CASSPLDRSTDTQYF